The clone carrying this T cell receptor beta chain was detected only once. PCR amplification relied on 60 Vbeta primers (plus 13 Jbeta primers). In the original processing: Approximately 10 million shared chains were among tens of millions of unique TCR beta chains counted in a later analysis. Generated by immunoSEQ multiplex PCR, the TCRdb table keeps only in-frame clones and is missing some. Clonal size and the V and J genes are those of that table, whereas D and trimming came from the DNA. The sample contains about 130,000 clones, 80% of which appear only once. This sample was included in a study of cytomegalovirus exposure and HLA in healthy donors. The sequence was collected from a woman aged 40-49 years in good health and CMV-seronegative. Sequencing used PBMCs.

This chain's CDR3 is CASSRTSGLFETQYF. The CDR3, as DNA: TGTGCCAGCAGTCGGACTAGCGGTCTGTTTGAGACCCAGTACTTC. The chain recombines TRBV14 with TRBJ2-5; 10 bases line up with TRBD2. V lost 6 bases and J lost 5; bases outside the gene matches: 9. Germline V gene lookup returns CDR1 SGHDN and CDR2 FVKESK. The CDR3 spans 15 residues.